This T cell receptor (beta chain) is drawn from a study of blood T cell repertoires in COVID-19. V was trimmed by 3 bases and J by 0 bases, leaving 9 bases between them. The CDR3 spans 14 residues. Germline V CDR1 and CDR2: GTSNPN, SVGIG (reference sequence). Using immunoSEQ multiplex PCR, the repertoire was profiled, and TCRdb retains in-frame clones only, with some absent. This table holds almost 250,000 clones, 75% to 90% found once. Participants' own reports of clinical history determined their cohort assignment. The chain is built from TRBV30 and TRBJ1-5; unclear D gene. This sequence originates from a woman aged 30 to 39 who had recovered from COVID-19. Sequenced material: PBMCs or T cells enriched from blood (not recorded which). The CDR3 DNA follows: TGTGCCTGGAGCGCACAGATTAGCAATCAGCCCCAGCATTTT. Amino acid sequence: CAWSAQISNQPQHF. Combining the CDR3 with reference TRBV30 and TRBJ1-5 gives the whole variable domain SQTIHQWPATLVQPVGSPLSLECTVEGTSNPNLYWYRQAAGRGLQLLFYSVGIGQISSEVPQNLSASRPQDRQFILSSKKLLLSDSGFYLCAWSAQISNQPQHFGDGTRLSIL.